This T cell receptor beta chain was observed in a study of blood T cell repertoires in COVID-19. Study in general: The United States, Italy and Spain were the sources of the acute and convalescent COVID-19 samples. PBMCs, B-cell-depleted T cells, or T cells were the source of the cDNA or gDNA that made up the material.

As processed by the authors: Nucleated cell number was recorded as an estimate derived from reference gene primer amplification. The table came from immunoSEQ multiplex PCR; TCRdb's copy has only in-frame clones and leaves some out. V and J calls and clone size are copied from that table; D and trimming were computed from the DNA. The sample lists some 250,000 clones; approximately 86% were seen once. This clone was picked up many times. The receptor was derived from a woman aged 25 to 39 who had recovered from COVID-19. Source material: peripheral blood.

Here the CDR3 DNA reads TGTGCCAGTAATCTACGGGGGGCTACAAACAATGAGCAGTTCTTC. Encoded protein: CASNLRGATNNEQFF. V gene TRBV19 combines with J gene TRBJ2-1; a weak D match, TRBD2 (7 bases). The germline gives CDR1 LNHDA, CDR2 SQIVND (reference sequence). With 7 bases removed from V and 5 bases from J, the gap between germline ends came to 18 bases. The CDR3 length is 15 residues.